This T cell receptor (beta chain) derives from a study of graft-versus-host responses after intestinal transplantation. On this clone itself: Its cognate antigen is unknown.

Germline V gene data show CDR1 as LGHNA and CDR2 as YSLEER. The CDR3 length is 14 residues. Trimming pared 1 base from V and 8 bases from J, leaving 9 bases between. Libraries were prepared by immunoSEQ multiplex PCR; TCRdb keeps only in-frame clonotypes and omits some of them. The sample has approximately 68,000 clones, roughly 89% seen once. This specimen was unstimulated CD8+ T cells sorted from spleen or lymph node cells, taken before transplant. The chain joins TRBV4-3 to TRBJ1-6, with unresolved D. The TCR sequence derives from a human donor who was the organ donor for an intestinal transplant. This CDR3 is CASSQGSVYSPLHF. Here the CDR3 DNA reads TGCGCCAGCAGCCAAGGGTCGGTATATTCACCCCTCCACTTT.